This T cell receptor beta chain was recorded in a study of tissue T cells after allogeneic stem cell transplantation. Study-level results: Anatomically similar tissues had similar TCR repertoires within each patient.

The CDR3 covers 15 residues. Germline trimming cut 4 bases from V and 3 bases from J; bases unmatched to any gene: 6. Germline assignment: CDR1 NSHNY and CDR2 SYGAGN. As to this clone: The antigen is undetermined. Mouse germline and gene names are used. The CDR3 extends 1 residue past the end of the read, so its final part is completed from the germline J gene.

Profiling relied on immunoSEQ multiplex PCR, and the TCRdb table lists in-frame clones only, not all of them. This sample has about 17,000 clones, with roughly three quarters found just once. Sequencing input: spleen. The V call is TRBV13-1, the J call TRBJ1-5, with 8 bases fitting TRBD1. The sequence came from a female BALB/c mouse in good health. The strain is characterized by the MHC haplotype H2-d. Partial CDR3 DNA: TGTGCCAGCAGTACCCGACAGGGGTCCAACCAGGCTCCGCTT. It yields the protein CASSTRQGSNQAPL. The whole CDR3 is CASSTRQGSNQAPLF.